What follows is one T cell receptor (beta chain) and its context. No cognate antigen has been identified for it. Per-nucleotide qualities are absent, and no much larger clonotype sits a single base away. The immunoSEQ Assay, a bias-controlled multiplex PCR, was used to amplify TCRbeta CDR3 regions from genomic DNA. On the study's bioinformatics: The number of nucleated cells in each sample was estimated from the amplification of reference gene primers within the assay. Sequence reads were collapsed and filtered to measure the absolute abundance of every unique TCRbeta CDR3 rearrangement. Productive Simpson clonality was computed per sample as the square root of Simpson's diversity index over productive rearrangements. What TCRdb holds here is the immuneACCESS table cut down to in-frame rearrangements. Part of the clones is not present; checked against another copy, under half of the missing clones reflect an unresolved V gene, and the others are unexplained. V and J calls and clone size are as listed in that table; D and trimming were resolved from the DNA. This sample has around 58,000 clones in its table, and 90% of those were observed once. The ten largest make up approximately 15% of the sample.

These data originate in a study of blood T cell repertoires in COVID-19 (dated by TCRdb to about 2020). Study-wide context: Samples covering the acute and convalescent phases of COVID-19 were provided by collaborators in the United States, Italy and Spain. Sample metadata almost always included a de-identified subject ID, COVID-19 status, age in years and sex. The prospective study material was composed of cDNA or gDNA derived from T cells, B-cell-depleted T cells, or PBMCs. The repertoires were released in a freely available public database intended as a resource for research on the immune response to SARS-CoV-2. Samples came from the ongoing ImmuneRACE study (first 160 participants) plus 1,254 subjects from 6 global collaborators. HLA class I and class II types, where available, came from metadata supplied by the sample provider rather than from assay-based typing. The dataset comprised deeply sampled blood TCRbeta repertoires from subjects exposed to, actively infected with, or recovered from COVID-19.

Results the study describes overall, beyond this receptor: Clinical and demographic metadata were provided uncurated, with the amount varying by source and participant.

V drops 10 bases and J drops 5 bases, leaving 14 bases in between. Per the germline V gene, MNHEY is the CDR1 and SVGAGI is the CDR2. The CDR3 goes from the cysteine to the phenylalanine over 13 residues. Just the 39-base CDR3 DNA is kept, in frame starting at base 1. Each collaborating institution followed its own protocols to collect whole blood in K2EDTA tubes. For TCRbeta analysis, collaborators shipped samples as frozen whole blood, isolated PBMCs, or DNA extracted from either of those sample types. The sequence came from a human donor with active COVID-19. The donor label of this sample is uncertain. Sequenced sample: peripheral blood. The rearrangement combines TRBV6-5 with TRBJ2-2; the D region possibly corresponds to TRBD1 (7 bases align). The DNA reads as follows: TGTGCCACCCCGACAGGGAGGACCGGGGAGCTGTTTTTT. The resulting protein is CATPTGRTGELFF.